Described below is a single TCR beta chain sequence and its context. Its cognate antigen is unknown. The CDR3 covers 16 residues. Germline CDR1 and CDR2: MDHEN and SYDVKM. With V trimmed by 3 bases and J by 1 base, 7 bases remained unmatched. This entry comes from a study of cytomegalovirus exposure and HLA in healthy donors. Broader study findings: Generally TCR sequences proved uncommon, though certain public TCRs appeared in numerous donors.

Primers included in the PCR were 60 Vbeta and 13 Jbeta primers. TCRdb's table, derived via immunoSEQ multiplex PCR, lists solely in-frame clones and lacks some. In the table there are under 200,000 clones, more than 65% of which are singletons. The genes are TRBV28 and TRBJ2-7; TRBD2 matches at 9 bases. The TCR originated in a man aged 50 or older in good health and CMV-seropositive. Sample: PBMCs. Here the CDR3 DNA reads TGTGCCAGCAGTTTGGGGAGCCTAGCGGGATCCTACGAGCAGTACGTC. This translates into CASSLGSLAGSYEQYV.